A single sample is the source of the 32 T cell receptor beta chains below, sequenced in a study of blood T cell repertoires in COVID-19. The data were produced by immunoSEQ multiplex PCR, yet TCRdb's version contains in-frame clones alone and is incomplete. The sample gives 130,000 to 150,000 clones, around four fifths of which show up once; approximately 2.7% is in the top ten. Sequenced sample: peripheral blood. All receptors derive from a middle-aged woman with active or convalescent COVID-19.

The J gene is TRBJ2-3, the V gene TRBV28; D gene unclear. Germline values: CDR1 MDHEN, CDR2 SYDVKM. The CDR3 is 14 residues long. The ends were cut back, 1 base at V and 2 bases at J, with 7 bases in the middle. CDR3 loop: CASSLSPFTDTQYF. The CDR3 DNA follows: TGTGCCAGCAGTTTATCCCCGTTCACAGATACGCAGTATTTT.

This clone was observed a few times. This rearrangement joins TRBV4-2 to TRBJ1-3, with unresolved D. Germline CDR1 and CDR2: LGHNA and YNFKEQ. Trimming took 0 bases from V and 4 from J, leaving 10 bases between them. This CDR3 region has 15 residues. This CDR3 is CASSQESGGGNTIYF. CDR3 coding DNA: TGTGCCAGCAGCCAAGAATCCGGCGGCGGAAACACCATATATTTT.

This clone was observed a single time. The chain combines TRBV28 with TRBJ1-5, with TRBD1 matching 11 bases. The V segment lost 1 base and the J segment 4 bases; nucleotides outside the gene matches: 9. Germline V CDR1 and CDR2: MDHEN, SYDVKM. The CDR3 contains 18 residues. CDR3 amino acids: CASSLLGTGGGGNQPQHF. The CDR3 bases are TGTGCCAGCAGTTTATTGGGGACAGGGGGAGGCGGGAATCAGCCCCAGCATTTT.

This sequence joins TRBV27 and TRBJ2-2; the D is unclear. Germline CDR1 and CDR2: MNHEY and SMNVEV (reference sequence). Trimming shortened V by 0 bases and J by 7 bases, and 12 bases separated the two germline ends. The CDR3 runs 15 residues. The DNA for the CDR3 is TGTGCCAGCAGTTTATCTTGGCAGGTCAGCGGGGAGCTGTTTTTT. Translation: CASSLSWQVSGELFF.

CDR3 sequence (DNA): TGTGCCAGCAGCTTAGGGGACAGCTTGAACACTGAAGCTTTCTTT. Protein sequence: CASSLGDSLNTEAFF. The chain links TRBV7-9 to TRBJ1-1, with TRBD1 matching 7 bases. This CDR3 spans 15 amino acids. Losses at the gene ends were 1 base for V and 0 bases for J; bases not matched to a gene: 2. Germline lookup yields CDR1 SEHNR and CDR2 FQNEAQ (reference sequence).

The V gene is TRBV28, the J gene TRBJ1-1; D might be TRBD1 (6 bases). This CDR3 has 14 residues. V was trimmed by 5 bases and J by 1 base, leaving 11 bases between them. CDR1 and CDR2 (germline): MDHEN, SYDVKM. The CDR3 loop is CASSPGQPNTEAFF. The CDR3, as DNA: TGTGCCAGCAGTCCTGGACAGCCGAACACTGAAGCTTTCTTT.

The V gene is TRBV5-1, the J gene TRBJ1-6; D may be TRBD1 (5 bases). Germline assignment: CDR1 SGHRS and CDR2 YFSETQ. The V and J ends lost 0 bases and 0 bases respectively, with 13 bases between them. This CDR3 has 18 amino acids. In nucleotides, the CDR3 is TGCGCCAGCAGCTTGGAGGGGAGGCCGAGCTCCTATAATTCACCCCTCCACTTT. Translating it yields CASSLEGRPSSYNSPLHF. Drawing the rest from reference TRBV5-1 and TRBJ1-6, the complete variable domain is KAGVTQTPRYLIKTRGQQVTLSCSPISGHRSVSWYQQTPGQGLQFLFEYFSETQRNKGNFPGRFSGRQFSNSRSEMNVSTLELGDSALYLCASSLEGRPSSYNSPLHFGNGTRLTVT.

This clone was observed a handful of times. The rearrangement uses TRBV7-9 and TRBJ1-5; possibly TRBD1 for D (5 bases). The V end was cut by 3 bases, the J end by 6 bases, with 9 bases between. The V gene's germline CDR1 is SEHNR and CDR2 FQNEAQ (reference sequence). The CDR3 totals 13 residues. The chain's CDR3 is CASSLRRGQPQHF. The CDR3, as DNA: TGTGCCAGCAGCTTGAGAAGGGGTCAGCCCCAGCATTTT.

The gene calls are TRBV6-5 and TRBJ1-3; TRBD1 aligns across 8 bases. The CDR3 covers 15 residues. Trimming cost V 8 bases and J 0 bases; bases outside gene matches: 6. CDR1 and CDR2 (germline): MNHEY, SVGAGI. The CDR3 loop reads CASVSGTGSGNTIYF. CDR3 DNA sequence: TGTGCCAGCGTATCCGGGACAGGCTCTGGAAACACCATATATTTT.

The V call is TRBV5-6, the J call TRBJ1-6; D possibly corresponds to TRBD1 (5 bases). Germline-derived CDR1 and CDR2 are SGHDT and YYEEEE. V dropped 3 bases and J dropped 3 bases, with 13 bases sitting between them. The CDR3 length is 16 residues. The CDR3 loop reads CASSSTQDFYNSPLHF. Here the CDR3 DNA reads TGTGCCAGCAGCTCCACACAGGATTTCTATAATTCACCCCTCCACTTT.

This chain's CDR3 is CASSLRQGGTGELFF. CDR3 in DNA: TGTGCCAGCAGCTTAAGACAGGGGGGCACCGGGGAGCTGTTTTTT. The rearrangement uses TRBV7-2 and TRBJ2-2, with 9 nucleotides matching TRBD1. The germline V gene has CDR1 SGHTA and CDR2 FQGNSA. Trimming at V came to 2 bases and at J to 4 bases, leaving 2 bases not matched to a gene. This CDR3 region has 15 residues. The full variable domain, in which reference TRBV7-2 and TRBJ2-2 provide the parts outside the CDR3, is GAGVSQSPSNKVTEKGKDVELRCDPISGHTALYWYRQSLGQGLEFLIYFQGNSAPDKSGLPSDRFSAERTGGSVSTLTIQRTQQEDSAVYLCASSLRQGGTGELFFGEGSRLTVL.

The chain uses TRBV7-8 and TRBJ1-2; 8 positions agree with TRBD1. Germline CDR1 reads SGHVS; CDR2 reads FQNEAQ. CDR3 length: 13 amino acids. V gave up 6 bases and J gave up 5 bases; unmatched junction bases: 5. The CDR3: CASSYNRGYGYTF. CDR3 sequence (DNA): TGTGCCAGCAGTTATAACAGGGGGTATGGCTACACCTTC.

This clone was counted a few times. The chain couples TRBV7-9 to TRBJ2-1; a weak D match, TRBD2 (5 bases). CDR1 is SEHNR, CDR2 FQNEAQ, per germline (reference sequence). The CDR3 is 12 residues long. The germline V and J ends were trimmed by 6 bases and 8 bases, with 11 bases remaining between them. The CDR3 DNA is TGTGCCAGCAGGAACATGGAGGATGAGCAGTTCTTC. Translating gives CASRNMEDEQFF. The entire variable domain, with the rest obtained from reference TRBV7-9 and TRBJ2-1, is as follows: DTGVSQNPRHKITKRGQNVTFRCDPISEHNRLYWYRQTLGQGPEFLTYFQNEAQLEKSRLLSDRFSAERPKGSFSTLEIQRTEQGDSAMYLCASRNMEDEQFFGPGTRLTVL.

The gene calls are TRBV6-5 and TRBJ1-5; 9 positions agree with TRBD1. The CDR3 totals 13 residues. From germline, CDR1 is MNHEY and CDR2 SVGAGI. V lost 10 bases and J lost 5; bases outside the gene matches: 6. CDR3 bases: TGTGCCACCAAGGGACAGGGACATCAGCCCCAGCATTTT. Protein product: CATKGQGHQPQHF.

This chain joins TRBV6-6 and TRBJ1-6; 9 nucleotides agree with TRBD1. Germline loops: CDR1 MNHNY, CDR2 SVGAGI (reference sequence). The CDR3 spans 15 residues. Losses at the gene ends were 2 bases for V and 9 bases for J; bases not matched to a gene: 5. Here the CDR3 reads CASSYGQGNGSPLHF. The DNA of the CDR3 is TGTGCCAGCAGTTACGGACAGGGGAACGGTTCACCCCTCCACTTT.

The chain links TRBV24-1 to TRBJ1-4, with TRBD1 matching 8 bases. V was clipped by 7 bases and J by 6 bases; unmatched bases: 6. The germline V gene has CDR1 KGHDR and CDR2 SFDVKD. The length of the CDR3 is 14 residues. CDR3 sequence reads: CATRRQGLDEKLFF. CDR3 nucleotide sequence: TGTGCCACCAGGAGACAGGGGTTGGATGAAAAACTGTTTTTT.

This chain uses TRBV28 with TRBJ2-1, with D maybe TRBD1 (5 bases). The CDR3 has 14 amino acids. The ends were cut back, 3 bases at V and 8 bases at J, with 14 bases in the middle. CDR1 and CDR2 from the germline V gene are MDHEN and SYDVKM. The CDR3 DNA sequence: TGTGCCAGCAGTTTGGAGCCGGACATCCATGAGCAGTTCTTC. It codes for CASSLEPDIHEQFF.

This clone occurred a few times. The V and J genes are TRBV7-2 and TRBJ2-5, with TRBD1 as a possible D gene (6 bases). Trimming pared 3 bases from V and 2 bases from J, leaving 16 bases between. Germline loops: CDR1 SGHTA, CDR2 FQGNSA. The CDR3 extends over 16 amino acids. This chain's CDR3 is CASSFTGQPFQETQYF. DNA of the CDR3: TGTGCCAGCAGCTTTACTGGACAGCCTTTTCAAGAGACCCAGTACTTC.

This clone was picked up one time. The rearrangement links TRBV9 to TRBJ2-5; 10 bases are a match to TRBD2. Germline V gene sequence: CDR1 SGDLS, CDR2 YYNGEE. The CDR3 contains 17 residues. V dropped 0 bases and J dropped 5; count of bases not matched to a gene: 10. The CDR3 region is CASSVGWGLARGETQYF. The CDR3 DNA follows: TGTGCCAGCAGCGTAGGATGGGGACTAGCGCGTGGGGAGACCCAGTACTTC.

The V gene is TRBV6-5, the J gene TRBJ2-7; a weak D match, TRBD2 (6 bases). The CDR3 is 15 residues long. From germline, CDR1 is MNHEY and CDR2 SVGAGI. Trimming took off 0 bases at V and 6 bases at J, with 15 bases between the two ends. The CDR3 DNA reads as TGTGCCAGCAGTTACTCTGGGAGGAGGGGAGGCGAGCAGTACTTC. Amino acids: CASSYSGRRGGEQYF.

The chain carries TRBV27 and TRBJ2-1, with 10 bases fitting TRBD2. The CDR3 runs 18 residues. Germline trimming cut 4 bases from V and 6 bases from J; bases unmatched to any gene: 15. The V gene's germline CDR1 is MNHEY and CDR2 SMNVEV (reference sequence). The CDR3 loop reads CASSSDWGAGGQFNEQFF. The CDR3 DNA is TGTGCCAGCAGTTCTGATTGGGGAGCGGGGGGGCAGTTCAATGAGCAGTTCTTC.

This clone was counted once. A junction end diverges from the germline sequence, so it may reflect a read error. In nucleotides, the CDR3 is TGTGCCAGCAGTTACGGGGGACTATTCTTC. It is translated as CASSYGGLFF. The genes are TRBV6-5 and TRBJ2-7, with 7 bases fitting TRBD2. The length of the CDR3 is 10 residues. Germline V gene lookup returns CDR1 MNHEY and CDR2 SVGAGI.

The rearrangement links TRBV19 to TRBJ2-1; D is possibly TRBD2 (6 bases). This CDR3 has 15 residues. V lost 5 bases and J lost 7, with 18 bases in between. In germline, CDR1 is LNHDA, CDR2 SQIVND (reference sequence). The CDR3 sequence: CASSPGKGLQNEQFF. CDR3 coding DNA: TGTGCCAGTAGTCCCGGGAAGGGACTCCAAAATGAGCAGTTCTTC.

This chain joins TRBV11-2 and TRBJ1-6, with TRBD1 matching over 7 bases. This CDR3 is built from 19 residues. Germline CDR1 reads SGHAT; CDR2 reads FQNNGV. The J segment lost 10 bases and the V segment lost 1 base, leaving 19 bases of the junction unmatched. The CDR3 DNA reads TGTGCCAGCAGCTTAGCCCGGTGGGCTACCCCGGGACAGAGATCACCCCTCCACTTT. Its protein is CASSLARWATPGQRSPLHF.

The gene calls are TRBV6-2 or TRBV6-3 and TRBJ2-5; 9 bases are shared with TRBD1. Germline trimming cut 5 bases from V and 4 bases from J; bases unmatched to any gene: 11. Germline V gene lookup returns CDR1 MNHEY and CDR2 SVGEGT. The CDR3 has 16 amino acids. The CDR3: CASSAHAGTGTETQYF. As DNA, the CDR3 is TGTGCCAGCAGTGCCCACGCCGGGACAGGGACAGAGACCCAGTACTTC.

This chain connects TRBV27 to TRBJ2-7, with D hard to call. The CDR3 has 13 residues. V was pared by 5 bases and J by 4 bases, with 12 bases between. The germline CDR1 and CDR2 sequences are MNHEY and SMNVEV (reference sequence). This CDR3 is CASSPEIFYEQYF. In DNA, the CDR3 is TGTGCCAGCAGTCCCGAGATTTTTTACGAGCAGTACTTC.

V and J are TRBV9 and TRBJ1-2; possibly TRBD1 for D (5 bases). Deletions cut 4 bases from V and 0 bases from J, with 13 bases between. Germline values: CDR1 SGDLS, CDR2 YYNGEE. The CDR3 is 15 residues long. CDR3 DNA: TGTGCCAGCAGCCCCGCGGCAGGGTCTAACTATGGCTACACCTTC. Encoded protein: CASSPAAGSNYGYTF. Together with reference TRBV9 and TRBJ1-2, the CDR3 gives the full variable domain: DSGVTQTPKHLITATGQRVTLRCSPRSGDLSVYWYQQSLDQGLQFLIQYYNGEERAKGNILERFSAQQFPDLHSELNLSSLELGDSALYFCASSPAAGSNYGYTFGSGTRLTVV.

The genes are TRBV6-5 and TRBJ1-1; D is uncertain. V lost 10 bases, J lost 5 bases, and 14 bases lay in between. Germline CDR1 and CDR2: MNHEY and SVGAGI. The CDR3 covers 12 residues. The CDR3 DNA reads TGTGCCACCAGGAATGGGCTAACTGAAGCTTTCTTT. The encoded protein is CATRNGLTEAFF.

The rearrangement links TRBV19 to TRBJ1-1, with a weak D call TRBD1 (5 bases). Trimming shortened V by 5 bases and J by 0 bases, and 13 bases separated the two germline ends. Germline V lookup: CDR1 LNHDA, CDR2 SQIVND (reference sequence). The CDR3 is made up of 15 amino acids. This CDR3 reads CASSLPGGVNTEAFF. The CDR3 DNA reads TGTGCCAGTAGTCTTCCCGGGGGGGTGAACACTGAAGCTTTCTTT.

The rearrangement joins TRBV11-2 to TRBJ2-1, with D perhaps matching TRBD1 (6 bases). Deletions cut 5 bases from V and 6 bases from J, with 8 bases between. The CDR3 contains 12 residues. From germline, CDR1 is SGHAT and CDR2 FQNNGV. CDR3 DNA: TGTGCCAGCAGCAACAGGGTCAATGAGCAGTTCTTC. Its protein is CASSNRVNEQFF.

V usage is TRBV7-2 and J usage is TRBJ1-4; D is undetermined. The V and J ends lost 3 bases and 6 bases respectively, with 17 bases between them. The CDR3 length is 16 residues. CDR1 is SGHTA and CDR2 is FQGNSA in the germline V gene. The CDR3 region is CASSFLGASTHEKLFF. The CDR3 DNA sequence: TGTGCCAGCAGCTTCCTGGGAGCCTCGACCCATGAAAAACTGTTTTTT.

This sequence joins TRBV27 and TRBJ2-3, with unresolved D. The CDR3 totals 18 residues. The germline gives CDR1 MNHEY, CDR2 SMNVEV (reference sequence). Trimming left V 2 bases short and J 8 bases short, with 26 bases between. CDR3 amino acids: CASSLARPSFPPLSTQYF. CDR3 DNA sequence: TGTGCCAGCAGTTTAGCGAGGCCGTCCTTCCCCCCCCTAAGTACGCAGTATTTT.